These T cell receptor beta chains were read from a single sample in a study of blood T cell repertoires in COVID-19. Some clones are missing from TCRdb's copy, which holds only in-frame ones; the method was immunoSEQ multiplex PCR. The data show some 170,000 clones, roughly 87% seen once. The material sequenced was PBMCs or T cells enriched from blood (not recorded which). The receptors derive from a human donor with acute COVID-19. The donor label of this sample is uncertain. The CDR3 runs from the conserved cysteine through the conserved F or W. Each record gives: J gene, V gene, CDR3 protein.

j_gene: TRBJ2-5
v_gene: TRBV25-1
CDR3aa: CASSESAGGETQYF

j_gene: TRBJ2-7
v_gene: TRBV7-6
CDR3aa: CASSLDKSPPYEQYF

j_gene: TRBJ1-6
v_gene: TRBV19
CDR3aa: CASRQGMGSLFSPLHF

j_gene: TRBJ1-5
v_gene: TRBV10-3
CDR3aa: CAMAGGDNQPQHF

j_gene: TRBJ2-7
v_gene: TRBV6-6
CDR3aa: CASSYGWTGAPYEQYF

j_gene: TRBJ1-2
v_gene: TRBV28
CDR3aa: CATFSRGTANYGYTF

j_gene: TRBJ1-2
v_gene: TRBV24-1
CDR3aa: CATSDFTGTGDYGYTF

j_gene: TRBJ2-7
v_gene: TRBV6-9
CDR3aa: CASSFGTGYYEQYF

j_gene: TRBJ2-7
v_gene: TRBV19
CDR3aa: CASSNVAGSRYEQYF

j_gene: TRBJ2-7
v_gene: TRBV4-2
CDR3aa: CASSAPGAHEQYF

j_gene: TRBJ1-5
v_gene: TRBV6-6
CDR3aa: CASSYGLNQPQHF

j_gene: TRBJ1-1
v_gene: TRBV5-1
CDR3aa: CASSPLSTGAPTEAFF

j_gene: TRBJ1-2
v_gene: TRBV30
CDR3aa: CAFERDTYGYTF

j_gene: TRBJ2-1
v_gene: TRBV27
CDR3aa: CASSSILAGGTYNEQFF

j_gene: TRBJ1-2
v_gene: TRBV5-1
CDR3aa: CASSFGQGTNYGYTF

j_gene: TRBJ1-2
v_gene: TRBV30
CDR3aa: CAWSVLVTGGYTF

j_gene: TRBJ1-2
v_gene: TRBV12-3/TRBV12-4
CDR3aa: CASSQGWGYTF